This is a list of T cell receptor beta chains from one sample in a study of T cell responses to AZD1222 COVID-19 vaccine. Sequencing used immunoSEQ multiplex PCR; TCRdb keeps in-frame clones, though not all of them. The table has roughly 93,000 clones, over 85% seen once. This specimen was peripheral blood, taken 28 days after the second AZD1222 dose. These receptors all come from an adult who received the AZD1222 COVID-19 vaccine. Each CDR3 is given with its conserved first and last residue. The D gene is left open where the match is weak. Where a row states a size, it is once, few, many or the class of an expanded clone; other rows omit it.

J	size	D	V	DNA	CDR3
TRBJ1-1	few	-	TRBV5-1	TGCGCCAGCAGCTTTTCGAACACTGAAGCTTTCTTT	CASSFSNTEAFF
TRBJ1-2	-	-	TRBV6-2/TRBV6-3	TGTGCCAGCAGTTACTCAGGCAGGCCGTATGGCTACACCTTC	CASSYSGRPYGYTF
TRBJ1-1	-	-	TRBV15	TGTGCCACCAGCAGAGGGTTTTACGAGGGGGACGCATCGGCTTTCTTT	CATSRGFYEGDASAFF
TRBJ2-1	-	-	TRBV19	TGTGCCAGTAGTATCGGCGGGGAGTCCTACAATGAGCAGTTCTTC	CASSIGGESYNEQFF
TRBJ2-1	-	-	TRBV4-3	TGCGCCAGCAGCCAAGAGCCTCCTGTTCGGGAGAGCTCCTACAATGAGCAGTTCTTC	CASSQEPPVRESSYNEQFF
TRBJ1-4	-	TRBD1	TRBV7-3	TGTGCCAGCAGCTTAACGGGACAGGGTATGGAAAAACTGTTTTTT	CASSLTGQGMEKLFF
TRBJ1-5	-	-	TRBV11-2	TGTGCCAGCAGCCTCGGACGGGGGTTCGCTCAGCCCCAGCATTTT	CASSLGRGFAQPQHF
TRBJ1-4	-	-	TRBV24-1	TGTGCCACCAGTGATTCCCGGGGGGGGAATGAAAAACTGTTTTTT	CATSDSRGGNEKLFF
TRBJ2-1	-	-	TRBV4-2	TGTGCCAGCAGCCTCATTACAAATGAGCAGTTCTTC	CASSLITNEQFF
TRBJ2-7	-	TRBD1	TRBV27	TGTGCCAGCAGTTTGACGTCCTGGACAGGAGACTCCTACGAGCAGTACTTC	CASSLTSWTGDSYEQYF
TRBJ1-6	-	TRBD1	TRBV5-1	TGCGCCAGCAGCCCGGGACAGGGCCCGAGCTCCTATAATTCACCCCTCCACTTT	CASSPGQGPSSYNSPLHF
TRBJ1-1	-	-	TRBV19	TGTGCCAGTAGTCCATGGATGGAAAACACTGAAGCTTTCTTT	CASSPWMENTEAFF
TRBJ2-2	-	-	TRBV28	TGTGCCAGCAGTTCCTCATCATACACCGGGGAGCTGTTTTTT	CASSSSSYTGELFF
TRBJ2-7	-	TRBD1	TRBV6-5	TGTGCCAGCAGAGAGACCGGGACAGGGACTCGCGAGCAGTACTTC	CASRETGTGTREQYF
TRBJ2-7	-	TRBD1	TRBV10-3	TGTGCCATCAGTGGAGGGGGACAGAACTCCTACGAGCAGTACTTC	CAISGGGQNSYEQYF
TRBJ1-1	-	TRBD1	TRBV6-5	TGTGCCAGCAGTTACTCGAATGGACAGGGTGCTTTCTTT	CASSYSNGQGAFF
TRBJ1-5	few	TRBD1	TRBV28	TGTGCCAGCAGTATCCTGACAGGGACAGGTCAGCCCCAGCATTTT	CASSILTGTGQPQHF
TRBJ2-3	-	-	TRBV12-3/TRBV12-4	TGTGCCAGCAGTTTAAGGTCAGGGGATACGCAGTATTTT	CASSLRSGDTQYF
TRBJ1-6	-	-	TRBV6-5	TGTGCCAGCAGTCAGGGCCGGAATTCACCCCTCCACTTT	CASSQGRNSPLHF
TRBJ1-5	-	-	TRBV27	TGTGCCAGCAGTCCCTTTGGTTTAGGGCCTGTGGGCAATCAGCCCCAGCATTTT	CASSPFGLGPVGNQPQHF
TRBJ1-1	-	-	TRBV5-1	TGCGCCAGCAGCTTGCGTGCGGGGGGAAACACTGAAGCTTTCTTT	CASSLRAGGNTEAFF
TRBJ2-3	-	-	TRBV6-5	TGTGCCAGCAGTTATGCAGGGAAAGGGAAAGATACGCAGTATTTT	CASSYAGKGKDTQYF
TRBJ2-5	-	TRBD2	TRBV14	TGTGCCAGCAGCCCGAAGCGAGCGGGGGGGGAGACCCAGTACTTC	CASSPKRAGGETQYF
TRBJ1-4	-	-	TRBV7-9	TGTGCCAGCAGCTTGGACCCGCAGAAACTGTTTTTT	CASSLDPQKLFF
TRBJ1-1	-	TRBD1	TRBV11-2	TGTGCCATATCCGGGACAGGGAACACTGAAGCTTTCTTT	CAISGTGNTEAFF
TRBJ2-1	once	-	TRBV20-1	TGCAGTGCCAGATACTTCAATGAGCAGTTCTTC	CSARYFNEQFF
TRBJ2-7	-	-	TRBV5-1	TGCGCCAGCAGCGCCGGACAGCCATCCTACGAGCAGTACTTC	CASSAGQPSYEQYF
TRBJ1-2	-	-	TRBV11-2	TGTGCCAGCAGCCTAAACAGGGCGCGCCTTGGCTACACCTTC	CASSLNRARLGYTF
TRBJ2-7	-	-	TRBV7-9	TGTGCCAGCAGCTCTGGCGGGCCGGTGGGGGAGCAGTACTTC	CASSSGGPVGEQYF
TRBJ1-2	-	-	TRBV12-3/TRBV12-4	TGTGCCAGCAGTTTCAGGGTGGGCACCAACACCTTC	CASSFRVGTNTF
TRBJ2-1	once	TRBD2	TRBV10-2	TGCGCCAGCAGGCCTAGCGGGGGGCCCAATGAGCAGTTCTTC	CASRPSGGPNEQFF
TRBJ1-6	-	TRBD1	TRBV4-3	TGCGCCAGCAGCCGGGACAGGGCCGGCAATTCACCCCTCCACTTT	CASSRDRAGNSPLHF
TRBJ1-3	-	TRBD1	TRBV10-3	TGTGCCATCAGTGAGCGGGACAGGGGTTTCGGAAACACCATATATTTT	CAISERDRGFGNTIYF
TRBJ1-3	-	TRBD1	TRBV5-1	TGCGCCAGCAGTCTACAGGGGGGTCCTGGAAACACCATATATTTT	CASSLQGGPGNTIYF
TRBJ2-3	-	TRBD2	TRBV6-5	TGTGCCAGCAGTTACGGACTAGCGTACACAGATACGCAGTATTTT	CASSYGLAYTDTQYF
TRBJ1-1	-	TRBD1	TRBV18	TGTGCCAGCTCACCACGAATAGGACAGGGTAAAGAAACTGAAGCTTTCTTT	CASSPRIGQGKETEAFF
TRBJ2-1	-	-	TRBV4-2	TGTGCCAGCAGCCTCTACTACAATGAGCAGTTCTTC	CASSLYYNEQFF
TRBJ2-4	once	TRBD1	TRBV18	TGTGCCAGCTCATCACAGGGGGAGGTGACCAAAAACATTCAGTACTTC	CASSSQGEVTKNIQYF
TRBJ1-5	-	-	TRBV6-6	TGTGCCGAGGGGGATGGGGCTACTCAGCCCCAGCATTTT	CAEGDGATQPQHF
TRBJ1-2	-	-	TRBV19	TGTGCCAGTAGTATCCGGGACCCCCTCGGGGGCTACACCTTC	CASSIRDPLGGYTF
TRBJ2-7	-	TRBD1	TRBV7-8	TGTGCCAGCAGCCCCAGGGACAGCTCCTACGAGCAGTACTTC	CASSPRDSSYEQYF
TRBJ1-2	few	TRBD1	TRBV2	TGTGCCAGCATTAGGGACAGGGGGCCCTATGGCTACACCTTC	CASIRDRGPYGYTF
TRBJ2-2	-	TRBD2	TRBV3-1/TRBV3-2	TGTGCCAGCAGCCAAGACTCTCTAGCGGGGGGGCCCGGGGAGCTGTTTTTT	CASSQDSLAGGPGELFF
TRBJ2-3	-	-	TRBV12-3/TRBV12-4	TGTGCCAGCATAGGGGCAGATACGCAGTATTTT	CASIGADTQYF
TRBJ2-1	-	TRBD2	TRBV25-1	TGTGCCAGCAGTGAGACTAGCGGGCCCCAATACAATGAGCAGTTCTTC	CASSETSGPQYNEQFF
TRBJ1-1	-	-	TRBV5-4	TGTGCCAGCACCTCAAGAGGGTGGAACACTGAAGCTTTCTTT	CASTSRGWNTEAFF
TRBJ1-2	-	TRBD1	TRBV13	TGTGCCAGCAGCTTAAGGGGGCTCTATGGCTACACCTTC	CASSLRGLYGYTF
TRBJ1-2	-	TRBD1	TRBV27	TGTGCCAGCAGTACTTGGACAGGCCTCGGTCAGGGCTACACCTTC	CASSTWTGLGQGYTF
TRBJ1-6	-	-	TRBV5-1	TGCGCCAGCAGCTTGGAGCAGTTCGGTTCACCCCTCCACTTT	CASSLEQFGSPLHF
TRBJ1-2	once	-	TRBV25-1	TGTGCCAGCAGTGAATCCCGGTATGGCTACACCTTC	CASSESRYGYTF